This T cell receptor (beta chain) emerged from a study of blood T cell repertoires in COVID-19. Study context: Sites in the United States, Italy and Spain provided acute and convalescent COVID-19 samples. Nucleic acid was either cDNA or gDNA, and it came from T cells, B-cell-depleted T cells, or PBMCs.

Authors' processing steps: Amplification of reference gene primers was used by the study to estimate nucleated cell counts. Profiling relied on immunoSEQ multiplex PCR, and the TCRdb table lists in-frame clones only, not all of them. V and J calls plus clone size are reproduced from that table; the DNA served to infer D and trimming. The top ten clones hold roughly 3.5% of a sample with roughly 100,000 clones, around 90% of them seen once. This CDR3 region has 13 residues. Germline CDR1 and CDR2: KGHSH and LQKENI. V lost 6 bases and J lost 3, with 12 bases in between. This chain uses TRBV18 with TRBJ2-7, with D possibly TRBD2 on 6 matching bases. The source of this sequence is a human donor in a cohort sampled during active COVID-19. Sequenced material: peripheral blood. As DNA, the CDR3 is TGTGCCAGCTCCGCTAGCGCCGACTACGAGCAGTACTTC. Encoded protein: CASSASADYEQYF.